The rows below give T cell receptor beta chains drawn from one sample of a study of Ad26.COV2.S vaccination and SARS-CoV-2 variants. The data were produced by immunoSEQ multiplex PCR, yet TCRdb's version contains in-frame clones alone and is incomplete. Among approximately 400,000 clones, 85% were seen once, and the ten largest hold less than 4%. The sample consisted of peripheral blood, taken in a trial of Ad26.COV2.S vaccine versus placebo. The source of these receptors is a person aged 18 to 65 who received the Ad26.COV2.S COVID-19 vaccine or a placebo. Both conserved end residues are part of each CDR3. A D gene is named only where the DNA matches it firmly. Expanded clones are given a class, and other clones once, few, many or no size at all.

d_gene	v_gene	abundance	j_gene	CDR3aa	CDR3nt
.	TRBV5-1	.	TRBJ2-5	CASSLAPGQETQYF	TGCGCCAGCAGCTTGGCCCCGGGTCAAGAGACCCAGTACTTC
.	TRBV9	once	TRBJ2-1	CASSVGGYNSYNEQFF	TGTGCCAGCAGCGTAGGTGGGTACAACTCCTACAATGAGCAGTTCTTC
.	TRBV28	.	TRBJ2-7	CASSILDTTYEQYF	TGTGCCAGCAGTATACTGGACACCACGTACGAGCAGTACTTC
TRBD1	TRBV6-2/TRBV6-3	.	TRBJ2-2	CASSYFNRGGTGELFF	TGTGCCAGCAGTTACTTCAACAGGGGCGGCACCGGGGAGCTGTTTTTT
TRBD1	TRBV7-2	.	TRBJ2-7	CASSRTGGTVNEQYF	TGTGCCAGCAGCCGGACAGGGGGTACTGTAAACGAGCAGTACTTC
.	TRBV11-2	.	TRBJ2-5	CASSLGIARRQETQYF	TGTGCCAGCAGCTTAGGTATAGCGCGAAGACAAGAGACCCAGTACTTC
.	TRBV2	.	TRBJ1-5	CASSGGQSNQPQHF	TGTGCCAGCAGCGGGGGACAAAGCAATCAGCCCCAGCATTTT
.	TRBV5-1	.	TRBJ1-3	CASTSGNTIYF	TGCGCCAGCACATCTGGAAACACCATATATTTT
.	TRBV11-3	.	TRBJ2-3	CASSFQGSTDTQYF	TGTGCCAGCAGCTTCCAGGGAAGCACAGATACGCAGTATTTT
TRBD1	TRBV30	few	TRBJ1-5	CAWSVQGGEQPQHF	TGTGCCTGGAGTGTTCAGGGGGGCGAGCAGCCCCAGCATTTT
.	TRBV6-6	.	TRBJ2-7	CASSYSNEQYF	TGTGCCAGCAGTTACTCTAACGAGCAGTACTTC
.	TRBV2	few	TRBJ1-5	CATRQLYSNQPQHF	TGTGCCACGAGACAGCTGTATAGCAATCAGCCCCAGCATTTT
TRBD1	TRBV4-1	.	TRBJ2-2	CASSQPGQAGELFF	TGCGCCAGCAGCCAACCCGGACAGGCCGGGGAGCTGTTTTTT
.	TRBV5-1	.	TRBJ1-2	CASSPTGTNYGYTF	TGCGCCAGCAGTCCAACCGGGACTAACTATGGCTACACCTTC
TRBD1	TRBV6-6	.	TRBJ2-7	CASRRGQGDVYEQYF	TGTGCCAGCAGGCGGGGACAGGGGGACGTCTACGAGCAGTACTTC
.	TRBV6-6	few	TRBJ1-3	CASSSTGNTIYF	TGTGCCAGCAGTTCGACCGGAAACACCATATATTTT
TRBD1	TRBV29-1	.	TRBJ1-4	CSVEKGQGHNEKLFF	TGCAGCGTTGAAAAGGGACAGGGTCATAATGAAAAACTGTTTTTT
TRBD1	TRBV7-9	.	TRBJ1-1	CASSLWEGAYTEAFF	TGTGCCAGCAGCTTATGGGAGGGGGCTTACACTGAAGCTTTCTTT
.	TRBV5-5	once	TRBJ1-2	CASSPEGGRTSYGYTF	TGTGCCAGCAGCCCGGAGGGGGGGCGCACCTCCTATGGCTACACCTTC
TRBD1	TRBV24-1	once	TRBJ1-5	CATSPGQGDQPQHF	TGTGCCACCAGTCCGGGACAGGGGGATCAGCCCCAGCATTTT
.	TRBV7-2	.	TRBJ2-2	CAIKKLSTGELFF	TGTGCCATTAAAAAACTAAGCACCGGGGAGCTGTTTTTT
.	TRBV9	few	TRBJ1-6	CASSPDAQYSPLHF	TGTGCCAGCAGCCCCGATGCCCAATATTCACCCCTCCACTTT
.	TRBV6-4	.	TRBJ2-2	CASSVKETGELFF	TGTGCCAGCAGTGTAAAGGAGACCGGGGAGCTGTTTTTT
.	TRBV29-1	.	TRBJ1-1	CSATEAFF	TGTAGCGCTACTGAAGCTTTCTTT
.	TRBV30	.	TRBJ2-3	CAWSVGTLGGDTQYF	TGTGCCTGGAGTGTCGGGACCCTCGGAGGGGATACGCAGTATTTT